This is a list of T cell receptor beta chains from one sample in a study of T-cell memory formation after mild COVID-19. MiXCR, run by TCRdb on the 5' RACE reads, gives a single entry per CDR3 protein. Of 500,000 to 600,000 distinct CDR3 sequences in the sample, roughly 18% were seen once. The sequencing input was PBMCs or a T cell subset sorted from them (not recorded which). All receptors come from an adult woman who had mild COVID-19 (a few samples of this study predate the infection). Cell type and time point are not known. Each CDR3 is given with its conserved first and last residue. A D gene is named only where the DNA matches it firmly. Expanded clones get a size class; other rows say once, few or many, or leave the size out.

v_gene	abundance	d_gene	j_gene	CDR3nt	CDR3aa
TRBV29-1	NA	TRBD2	TRBJ2-7	TGCAGCGCCAAGACTAGCCGACTCTACGAGCAGTACTTC	CSAKTSRLYEQYF
TRBV4-1	few	NA	TRBJ1-4	TGCGCCAGCAGCTTCCTCATGGAGGGATTGAATGAAAAACTGTTTTTT	CASSFLMEGLNEKLFF
TRBV3-1	NA	NA	TRBJ2-7	TGTGCCAGCAGCCAAGATCCGTCCGGCGGCGTCCAGCAGTACTTC	CASSQDPSGGVQQYF
TRBV12-3/TRBV12-4	NA	TRBD2	TRBJ2-1	TGTGCCAGCAGTAGGACTAGCGGGGGGCTATACAATGAGCAGTTCTTC	CASSRTSGGLYNEQFF
TRBV5-6	NA	NA	TRBJ1-1	TGTGCCAGCAGCTTGACAGGGTTTAAAACTGAAGCTTTCTTT	CASSLTGFKTEAFF
TRBV20-1	NA	TRBD2	TRBJ2-7	TGCAGTGCTAAATCTAGCGGGAGCTCCTACGAGCAGTACTTC	CSAKSSGSSYEQYF
TRBV29-1	NA	NA	TRBJ2-1	TGCAGCGTTGTCGGGCAGGGGTTCTACAATGAGCAGTTCTTC	CSVVGQGFYNEQFF
TRBV9	NA	NA	TRBJ2-3	TGTGCCAGCAGCGTAGTGTCAGTCCTTAGAGATACGCAGTATTTT	CASSVVSVLRDTQYF
TRBV10-3	NA	NA	TRBJ2-1	TGTGCCATCAGTCGGAGGGCCAGGGAAAATGAGCAGTTCTTC	CAISRRARENEQFF
TRBV25-1	NA	NA	TRBJ1-2	TGTGCCAGCAGGGAGACGGGGGACCGAAACTATGGCTACACCTTC	CASRETGDRNYGYTF
TRBV7-9	NA	NA	TRBJ2-1	TGTGCCAGCAGCCGGGTCTTGAATGAGCAGTTCTTC	CASSRVLNEQFF
TRBV11-2	few	NA	TRBJ2-1	TGTGCCAGCACCCTGACAGGCAGGAATGAGCAGTTCTTC	CASTLTGRNEQFF
TRBV6-5	NA	TRBD1	TRBJ2-7	TGTGCCAGCAGTTACCCGACCGGGACAGATTCCTACGAGCAGTACTTC	CASSYPTGTDSYEQYF
TRBV6-1	few	NA	TRBJ2-3	TGTGCCAGCAGTGTTGGGCCTACTAGCACAGATACGCAGTATTTT	CASSVGPTSTDTQYF
TRBV27	many	TRBD2	TRBJ2-3	TGTGCCAGCAGTTTATCTGCGGGAGTGTTAGATACGCAGTATTTT	CASSLSAGVLDTQYF
TRBV23-1	NA	TRBD1	TRBJ2-3	TGCGCCAGCACGGACAGGGGAGTTACAGATACGCAGTATTTT	CASTDRGVTDTQYF
TRBV2	NA	NA	TRBJ1-2	TGTGCCAGCAGTGATTGGGGCAGTGCAGCCTATGGCTACACCTTC	CASSDWGSAAYGYTF